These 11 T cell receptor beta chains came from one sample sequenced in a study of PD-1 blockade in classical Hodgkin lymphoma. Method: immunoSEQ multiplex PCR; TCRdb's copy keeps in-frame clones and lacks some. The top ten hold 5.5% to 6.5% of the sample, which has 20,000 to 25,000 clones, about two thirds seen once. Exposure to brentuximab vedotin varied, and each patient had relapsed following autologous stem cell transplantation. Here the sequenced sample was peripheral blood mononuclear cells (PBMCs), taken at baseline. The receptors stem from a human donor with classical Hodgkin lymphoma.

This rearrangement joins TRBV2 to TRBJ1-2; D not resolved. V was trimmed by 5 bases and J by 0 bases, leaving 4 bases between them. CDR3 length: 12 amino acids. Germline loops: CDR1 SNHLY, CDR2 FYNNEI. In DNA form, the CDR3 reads TGTGCCAGCAGTCCTACTAACTATGGCTACACCTTC. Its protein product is CASSPTNYGYTF.

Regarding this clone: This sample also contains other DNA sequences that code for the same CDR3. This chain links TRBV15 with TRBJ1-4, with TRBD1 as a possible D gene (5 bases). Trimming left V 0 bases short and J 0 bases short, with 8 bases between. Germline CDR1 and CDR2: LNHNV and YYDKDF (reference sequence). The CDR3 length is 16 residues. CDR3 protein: CATSRDGGATNEKLFF. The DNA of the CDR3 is TGTGCCACCAGCAGAGATGGGGGGGCAACTAATGAAAAACTGTTTTTT.

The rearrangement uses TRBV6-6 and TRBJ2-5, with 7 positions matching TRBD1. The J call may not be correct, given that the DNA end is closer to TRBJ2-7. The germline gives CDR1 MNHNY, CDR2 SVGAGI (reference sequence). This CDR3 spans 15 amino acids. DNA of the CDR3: TGTGCCAGCAGGGGGGACAGAGAACCCACCTACGAGCAGTACTTC. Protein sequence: CASRGDREPTYEQYF.

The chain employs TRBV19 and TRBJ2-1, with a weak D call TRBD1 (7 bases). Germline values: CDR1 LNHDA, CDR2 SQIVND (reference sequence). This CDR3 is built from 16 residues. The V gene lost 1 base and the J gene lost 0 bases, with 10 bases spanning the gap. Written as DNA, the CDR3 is TGTGCCAGTAGTATAGCAGGGGGGCCCTCCTACAATGAGCAGTTCTTC. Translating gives CASSIAGGPSYNEQFF.

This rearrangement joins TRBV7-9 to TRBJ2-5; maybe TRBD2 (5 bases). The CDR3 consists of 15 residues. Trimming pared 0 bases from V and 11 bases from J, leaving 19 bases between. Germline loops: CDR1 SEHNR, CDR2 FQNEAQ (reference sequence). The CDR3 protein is CASSLAERAVSEQYF. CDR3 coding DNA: TGTGCCAGCAGCTTAGCGGAGAGGGCAGTATCTGAGCAGTACTTC.

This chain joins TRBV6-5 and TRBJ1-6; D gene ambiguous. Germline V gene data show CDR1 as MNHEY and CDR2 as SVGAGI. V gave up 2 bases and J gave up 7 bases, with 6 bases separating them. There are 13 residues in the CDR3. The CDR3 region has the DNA TGTGCCAGCAGTTACGGTCTAAATTCACCCCTCCACTTT. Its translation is CASSYGLNSPLHF.

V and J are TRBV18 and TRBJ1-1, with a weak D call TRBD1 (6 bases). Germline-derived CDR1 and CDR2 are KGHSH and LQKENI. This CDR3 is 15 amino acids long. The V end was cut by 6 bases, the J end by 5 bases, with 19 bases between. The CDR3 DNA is TGTGCCAGCTCCCAAGGACCCTACAGGGAAACTGAAGCTTTCTTT. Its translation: CASSQGPYRETEAFF. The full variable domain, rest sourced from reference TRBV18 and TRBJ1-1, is NAGVMQNPRHLVRRRGQEARLRCSPMKGHSHVYWYRQLPEEGLKFMVYLQKENIIDESGMPKERFSAEFPKEGPSILRIQQVVRGDSAAYFCASSQGPYRETEAFFGQGTRLTVV.

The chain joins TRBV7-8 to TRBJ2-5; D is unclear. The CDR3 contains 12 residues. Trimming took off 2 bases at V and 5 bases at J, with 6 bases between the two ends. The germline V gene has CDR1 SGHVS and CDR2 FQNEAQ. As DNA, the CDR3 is TGTGCCAGCAGCTTATATGTGGAGACCCAGTACTTC. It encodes CASSLYVETQYF.

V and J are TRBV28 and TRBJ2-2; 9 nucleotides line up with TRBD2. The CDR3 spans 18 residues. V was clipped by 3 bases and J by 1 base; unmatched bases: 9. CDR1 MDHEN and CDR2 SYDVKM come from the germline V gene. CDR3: CASSFPRDSGRNTGELFF. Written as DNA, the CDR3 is TGTGCCAGCAGTTTTCCCAGGGATAGCGGGAGGAACACCGGGGAGCTGTTTTTT.

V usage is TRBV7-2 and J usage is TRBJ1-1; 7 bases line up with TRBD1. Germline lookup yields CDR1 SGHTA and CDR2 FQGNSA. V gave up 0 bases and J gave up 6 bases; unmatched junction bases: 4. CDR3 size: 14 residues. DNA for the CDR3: TGTGCCAGCAGCTTAGCCCGGGACAGCGCTGAAGCTTTCTTT. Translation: CASSLARDSAEAFF. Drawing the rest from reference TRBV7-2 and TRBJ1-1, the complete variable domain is GAGVSQSPSNKVTEKGKDVELRCDPISGHTALYWYRQSLGQGLEFLIYFQGNSAPDKSGLPSDRFSAERTGGSVSTLTIQRTQQEDSAVYLCASSLARDSAEAFFGQGTRLTVV.

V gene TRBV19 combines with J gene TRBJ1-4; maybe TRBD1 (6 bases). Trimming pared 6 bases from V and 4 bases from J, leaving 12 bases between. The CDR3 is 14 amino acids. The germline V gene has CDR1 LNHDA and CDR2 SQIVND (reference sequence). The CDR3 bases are TGTGCCAGTAGGCAACAGGGCGGTAATGAAAAACTGTTTTTT. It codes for CASRQQGGNEKLFF.